This TCR beta chain was retrieved from a study of cytomegalovirus exposure and HLA in healthy donors (dated 2017 in TCRdb). About the study as a whole: An earlier analysis of roughly 570 of the donors reported about 280 Gb of sequence data and 100 million to 120 million unique TCR beta sequences obtained from 150 million to 200 million T cells. Class I and class II HLA loci were covered by the typing at four-digit resolution. Donor age, sex, ethnicity and CMV serostatus were compiled together with the repertoire data. Besides the first cohort of under 700 subjects, a separate validation cohort made up of 120 different subjects was used. All discovery cohort repertoires had been generated on a single sequencing platform. Using immunosequencing, the study profiled T cell repertoires from some 670 subjects and related those repertoires to cytomegalovirus serostatus. In a later genetic analysis, genome-wide SNP genotypes for about three fifths of the 666 donors were used, and that subset was treated as a discovery cohort. A later analysis re-examined previously published TCR beta repertoires from more than 650 donors and added high-resolution HLA genotyping to investigate patterns of TCR occurrence. The study was designed to test whether signatures of past pathogen exposure could be identified by cataloging public T cell receptors. The genetic ancestry cluster associated with self-reported Caucasian donors included 65% to 90% of the approximately 400 genotyped donors. Approximately 310 gigabases of sequencing data and approximately 85 million unique TCR sequences were included in an early release covering several hundred HLA-typed donors. Five DR-DQ haplotypes were handled as single units for association and clustering because linkage in the cohort was strong. The study combined high-throughput TCR immunosequencing, statistical association of individual TCRs with disease status, and machine learning to predict cytomegalovirus infection status. Among roughly 400 genotyped donors of the cohort, an average of roughly 230,000 unique TCR beta nucleotide sequences was sequenced per donor, of which 15% to 20% were non-productive. Typing coverage varied by locus: roughly 629-640 donors for A, B, C, DRB1 and DQB1; approximately 500 for DQA1; around 610 for DPA1; 450 to 480 for DPB1. Rather than using new phenotypic data, the later analysis identified candidate immune exposures from TCR beta sequences and from how often those sequences occurred across donors. An earlier analysis of 500 to 650 of the donors applied high-throughput TCR beta sequencing to assess whether each TCR beta V gene segment acted as functional or pseudogenic. The study at large found these results: The sequencing pipeline was judged likely to have produced a cluster of highly shared sequence variants as a technical artifact. Most TCR sequences were seen in very few donors, while some public TCRs were found in many individuals. This cohort had only TCR beta chains sequenced, and the lack of alpha or paired-chain data limited which features could be detected. Cytomegalovirus status was reported to be diagnosed by the classifier with high specificity and sensitivity in both the original and validation cohorts. In a later analysis, several top co-occurrence clusters were reported to appear linked to parvovirus B19, influenza, CMV and Epstein-Barr virus. Three of the identified cytomegalovirus-associated TCR beta chains were confirmed in vitro to be specific for cytomegalovirus antigens. In a later analysis, HLA-associated TCR beta chains showed more clonal expansion and lower generation probabilities than non-associated chains that were equally common. In the study, around 160 TCR beta chains were listed as associated with cytomegalovirus. In an earlier analysis of around 600 of the donors, most TCR beta V segments appeared in productive rearrangements about 87% or about 30% of the time, broadly matching IMGT annotations. CMV serostatus was the only immune exposure information available for the cohort. Sequencing depth was assumed to be roughly uniform across donors in the presence/absence analyses, though that assumption may not hold. According to a later analysis, TCR association rates differed among HLA loci, with DRB1 alleles showing the most associated TCRs and HLA-C alleles showing the fewest. According to a later genetic analysis, donors in an Asian-associated ancestry cluster had fewer N-insertions in productive TCRs than the roughly 670-donor mean. An association between a missense DCLRE1C variant and V-gene and J-gene trimming of TCR beta chains was found in a later genetic analysis and replicated in an independent cohort. It was suggested by the authors that the approach could potentially be generalized to other disease states and immunological phenotypes. Because HLA typing was missing for some donors at each locus, association tests included only the typed subset. Linkage disequilibrium might explain the correlated functional status among segregating V segments, but an unknown experimental factor could not be excluded. A further reported finding was that TCR beta sequences accurately predicted the HLA-A and HLA-B alleles for most subjects in the first cohort. Because counts were too low, 15 to 20 rarely observed V segments, including chromosome 9 orphons, were left out of the earlier analysis of several hundred of the donors. In a later analysis, 15,000 to 20,000 TCR beta sequences were associated with specific HLA alleles at a false discovery rate of 0.05. Assigning TCR associations to individual alleles was difficult when HLA alleles, especially DR and DQ, strongly co-occurred. In a later analysis, most CMV-associated TCR beta chains were found to appear HLA-restricted, with HLA associations seemingly driven largely by CMV exposure.

The cohort comprised several hundred healthy bone marrow donors. At the time of sampling, every cohort member was nominally healthy, though immune exposures that went unrecorded were likely present. The donor tested CMV seronegative and was one of the 352 seronegative cohort members. A peripheral blood sample was provided by each donor, and peripheral blood mononuclear cells were used for TCR beta sequencing. Genomic DNA was extracted from the blood cell samples with the Qiagen DNeasy Blood Extraction Kit. The library relied on the immunoSEQ multiplex PCR assay. For the multiplex PCR, a mixture combining 60 forward primers for TCR Vbeta segments and 13 reverse primers for TCR Jbeta segments was used. Amplification of the CDR3 region of rearranged TCR beta genes was performed with a multiplex PCR assay on genomic DNA. Amplified TCR beta libraries were sequenced as 87-base-pair reads on the Illumina HiSeq System. The original pipeline was this. A later analysis counted approximately 84 million unique TCR beta chains across the 650 to 800 repertoires, and some 12 million of these chains were shared by at least two donors. Raw reads were error-corrected and collapsed into unique sequences with a nearest-neighbor algorithm that merged closely related sequences to remove PCR and sequencing errors. V, D and J gene segments were assigned by aligning CDR3 sequences to IMGT reference sequences. Each retained sequence needed at least a six-nucleotide match to both a V gene segment and a J gene segment. A rearrangement was called productive if the CDR3 had no stop codons and remained in frame with V and J, and every other rearrangement was called non-productive. Following IMGT convention, CDR3 was defined as the stretch from the second conserved V-encoded cysteine up to the conserved J-encoded phenylalanine. The earlier analysis of about 590 of the donors excluded sequences that lacked an unambiguous match to a single V gene segment. An earlier analysis of 500 to 600 of the donors classified V segments as functional when productive rearrangements were above 56.7% and as segregating when the standard deviation between donors was above 5%. A statistical classification framework was built for diagnosing cytomegalovirus status from the catalog of TCR beta chain sequences. In a later analysis, TCR nucleotide sequences were compared against IMGT/GENE-DB human TR gene sequences so that V and J genes could be assigned. In a later analysis, CDR3 sequences and most-parsimonious VDJ recombination scenarios were assigned using the TCRdist pipeline. In a later analysis, every TCR beta chain was defined by the combination of its CDR3 amino acid sequence and its V-gene family, and reads without a unique V-gene family were dropped. In a later analysis, around 600 highly shared, low-generation-probability nucleotide sequences were removed to address suspected cross-contamination and a sequencing artifact. For each public chain, a later analysis derived a clonal expansion index from normalized ranks of inferred template counts within each repertoire. In a later analysis, generation probabilities were computed using a VDJ recombination model fitted to out-of-frame rearrangements, and the results were checked against IGoR. Hypergeometric tests were used in a later analysis to score TCR-TCR, TCR-HLA and TCR-CMV co-occurrence, with a repertoire-size bias correction applied to the TCR pairs. False discovery rates were estimated in a later analysis by permuting HLA or CMV assignments 20 times. A later analysis grouped co-occurring TCRs with DBSCAN, adding TCRdist sequence similarity when clustering within HLA-allele-positive subsets. Repertoires with fewer than 30,000 or more than 120,000 public chains, plus five repertoires with anomalous nucleotide sharing, were excluded from co-occurrence clustering. TCRdb re-hosts the immuneACCESS table, in-frame sequences only. Its copies lack some clones; in the studies checked, an unresolved V gene accounts for under half of them, and the cause for the rest is not known. D and trimming were read from the DNA, whereas the V and J calls and clone size are those reported in that table. The sample includes over 250,000 clones, with about 66% observed a single time. Jointly, the top ten make up around 2.3% of the sample.

Concerning this clone itself: Its specific antigen is unknown. At one end, the junction sequence differs from germline, possibly due to a read error.

This TCR came from a female donor in good health and CMV-seronegative. The source material was PBMCs.

The CDR3 amino acid sequence is: CSSSLVAYNEQFF. The sequenced DNA is TGTTCCAGCAGCTTAGTTGCGTACAATGAGCAGTTCTTC. The sequence is built from TRBV7-9 and TRBJ2-1; a confident D gene designation cannot be given. The cysteine opens and the phenylalanine closes a CDR3 of 13 amino acids. Only CDR3 DNA remains: 39 bases, in frame from the first base. From the germline V gene (reference sequence), CDR1 is SEHNR and CDR2 is FQNEAQ.